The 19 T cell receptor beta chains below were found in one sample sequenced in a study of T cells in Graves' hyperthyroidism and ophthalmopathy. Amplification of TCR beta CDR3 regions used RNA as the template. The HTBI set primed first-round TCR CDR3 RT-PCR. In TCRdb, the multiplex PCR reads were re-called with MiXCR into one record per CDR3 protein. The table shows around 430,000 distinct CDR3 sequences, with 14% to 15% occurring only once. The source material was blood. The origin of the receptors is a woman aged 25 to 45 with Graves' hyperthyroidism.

The CDR3 reads CASSATSVANTGELFF. CDR3 DNA: TGTGCCAGCAGTGCAACTAGCGTAGCGAACACCGGGGAGCTGTTTTTT. The chain has TRBV2 and TRBJ2-2; TRBD2 matches at 7 bases. V lost 4 bases, J lost 0 bases, and 5 bases stayed unmatched. The CDR3 is made up of 16 amino acids. Germline CDR1 SNHLY, CDR2 FYNNEI.

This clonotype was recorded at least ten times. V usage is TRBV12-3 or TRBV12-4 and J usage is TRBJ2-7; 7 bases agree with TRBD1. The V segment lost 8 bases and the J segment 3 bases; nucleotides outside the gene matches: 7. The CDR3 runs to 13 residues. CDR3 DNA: TGTGCCAGCGGACAGGTTCCCCGCTACGAGCAGTACTTC. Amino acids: CASGQVPRYEQYF.

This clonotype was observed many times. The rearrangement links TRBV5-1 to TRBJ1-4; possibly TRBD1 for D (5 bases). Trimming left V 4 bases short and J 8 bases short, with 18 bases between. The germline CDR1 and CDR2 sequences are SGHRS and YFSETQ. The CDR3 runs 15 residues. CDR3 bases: TGCGCCAGCAGCCTAAGTCAGGGCAGGGAGGAAAAACTGTTTTTT. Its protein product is CASSLSQGREEKLFF.

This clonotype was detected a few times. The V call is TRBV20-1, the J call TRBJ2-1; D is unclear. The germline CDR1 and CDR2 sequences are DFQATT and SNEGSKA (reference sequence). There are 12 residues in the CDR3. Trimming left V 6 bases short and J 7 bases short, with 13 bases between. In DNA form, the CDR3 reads TGCAGTGCATCCCAAACGGAGAATGAGCAGTTCTTC. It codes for CSASQTENEQFF.

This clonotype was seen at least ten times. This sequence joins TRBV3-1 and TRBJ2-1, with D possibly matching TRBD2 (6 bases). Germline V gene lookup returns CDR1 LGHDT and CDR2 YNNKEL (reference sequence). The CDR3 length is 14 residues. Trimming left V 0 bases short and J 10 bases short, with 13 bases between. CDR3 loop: CASSQDPGRGEQFF. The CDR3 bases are TGTGCCAGCAGCCAAGACCCCGGGAGAGGGGAGCAGTTCTTC.

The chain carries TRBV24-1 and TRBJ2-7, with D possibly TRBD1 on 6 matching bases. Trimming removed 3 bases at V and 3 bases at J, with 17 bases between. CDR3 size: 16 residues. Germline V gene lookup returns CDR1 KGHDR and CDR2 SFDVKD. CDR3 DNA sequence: TGTGCCACCAGTGATGACTCGGGACAAGAAGGCTACGAGCAGTACTTC. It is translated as CATSDDSGQEGYEQYF.

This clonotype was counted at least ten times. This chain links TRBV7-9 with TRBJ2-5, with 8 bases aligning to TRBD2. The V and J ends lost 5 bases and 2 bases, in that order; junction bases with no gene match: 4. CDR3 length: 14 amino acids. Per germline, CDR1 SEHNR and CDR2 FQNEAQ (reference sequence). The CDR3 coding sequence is TGTGCCAGCAGCCTAACTAGCGGACAAGAGACCCAGTACTTC. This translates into CASSLTSGQETQYF. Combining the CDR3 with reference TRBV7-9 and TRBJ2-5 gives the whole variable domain DTGVSQNPRHKITKRGQNVTFRCDPISEHNRLYWYRQTLGQGPEFLTYFQNEAQLEKSRLLSDRFSAERPKGSFSTLEIQRTEQGDSAMYLCASSLTSGQETQYFGPGTRLLVL.

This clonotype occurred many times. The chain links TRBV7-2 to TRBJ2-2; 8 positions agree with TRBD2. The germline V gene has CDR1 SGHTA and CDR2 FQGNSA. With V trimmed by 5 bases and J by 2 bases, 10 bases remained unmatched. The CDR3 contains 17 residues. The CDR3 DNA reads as TGTGCCAGCAGCAGGCGCGGTAGCGGGGTTAACACCGGGGAGCTGTTTTTT. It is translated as CASSRRGSGVNTGELFF.

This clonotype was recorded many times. CDR3 in DNA: TGCAGTGCTACCCTAAGCGGGAGAGACTACAATGAGCAGTTCTTC. It is translated as CSATLSGRDYNEQFF. The rearrangement joins TRBV20-1 to TRBJ2-1; 8 nucleotides line up with TRBD2. Unmatched junction bases numbered 8, after V lost 4 bases and J lost 3 bases. This CDR3 contains 15 residues. Germline V CDR1 and CDR2: DFQATT, SNEGSKA (reference sequence).

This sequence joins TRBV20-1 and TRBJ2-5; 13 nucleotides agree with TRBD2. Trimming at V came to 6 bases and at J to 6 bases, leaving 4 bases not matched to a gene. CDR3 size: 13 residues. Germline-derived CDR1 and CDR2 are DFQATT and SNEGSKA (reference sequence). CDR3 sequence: CSASGLAGKTQYF. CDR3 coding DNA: TGCAGTGCCTCGGGACTAGCGGGAAAGACCCAGTACTTC.

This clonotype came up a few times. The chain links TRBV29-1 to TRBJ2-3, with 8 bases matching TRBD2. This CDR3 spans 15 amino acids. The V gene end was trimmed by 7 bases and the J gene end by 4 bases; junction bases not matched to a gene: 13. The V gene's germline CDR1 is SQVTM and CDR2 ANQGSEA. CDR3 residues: CSEISGIPEADTQYF. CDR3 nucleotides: TGCAGCGAGATTAGCGGGATCCCCGAGGCAGATACGCAGTATTTT.

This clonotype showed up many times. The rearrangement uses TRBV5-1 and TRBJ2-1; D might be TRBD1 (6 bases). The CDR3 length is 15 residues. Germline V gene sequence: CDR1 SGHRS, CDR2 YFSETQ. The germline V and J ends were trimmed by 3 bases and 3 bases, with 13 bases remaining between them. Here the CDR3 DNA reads TGCGCCAGCAGCTCAGGGGCGCTTGGCTACAATGAGCAGTTCTTC. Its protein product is CASSSGALGYNEQFF.

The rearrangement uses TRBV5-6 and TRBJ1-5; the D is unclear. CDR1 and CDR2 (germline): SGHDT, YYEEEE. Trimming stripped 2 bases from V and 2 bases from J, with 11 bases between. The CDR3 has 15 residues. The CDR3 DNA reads TGTGCCAGCAGCTTTCGGGCTGCAGGCAATCAGCCCCAGCATTTT. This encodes CASSFRAAGNQPQHF.

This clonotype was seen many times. The CDR3 nucleotides read TGTGCCAGCAGCCATTGGGACAGGGAATTCCGTGGCTACACCTTC. Translating it yields CASSHWDREFRGYTF. The gene calls are TRBV3-1 and TRBJ1-2; 9 positions match TRBD1. Germline CDR1 LGHDT, CDR2 YNNKEL (reference sequence). With 3 bases clipped from V and 7 bases from J, the junction kept 9 bases outside the gene matches. CDR3 length: 15 amino acids.

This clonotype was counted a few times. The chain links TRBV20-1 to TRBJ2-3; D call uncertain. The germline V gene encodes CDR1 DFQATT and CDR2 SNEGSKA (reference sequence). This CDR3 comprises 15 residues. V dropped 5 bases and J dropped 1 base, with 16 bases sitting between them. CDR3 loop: CSAQEPQRGTDTQYF. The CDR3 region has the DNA TGCAGTGCTCAGGAACCCCAAAGAGGCACAGATACGCAGTATTTT.

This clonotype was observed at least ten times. The CDR3 spells CASSPRAQTGVQPQHF. CDR3 coding DNA: TGTGCCAGCAGCCCCCGGGCCCAGACCGGGGTTCAGCCCCAGCATTTT. V gene TRBV5-5 combines with J gene TRBJ1-5; D is unclear. The CDR3 has 16 amino acids. Germline CDR1 and CDR2: SGHKS and YYEKEE (reference sequence). V was cut by 4 bases and J by 6 bases, with 20 bases left in between.

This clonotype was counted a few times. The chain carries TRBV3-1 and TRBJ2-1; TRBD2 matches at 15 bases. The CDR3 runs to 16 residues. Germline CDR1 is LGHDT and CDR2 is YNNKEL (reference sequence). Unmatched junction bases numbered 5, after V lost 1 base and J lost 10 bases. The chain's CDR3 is CASSQVGLAGGGEQFF. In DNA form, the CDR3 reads TGTGCCAGCAGCCAAGTTGGACTAGCGGGAGGGGGGGAGCAGTTCTTC.

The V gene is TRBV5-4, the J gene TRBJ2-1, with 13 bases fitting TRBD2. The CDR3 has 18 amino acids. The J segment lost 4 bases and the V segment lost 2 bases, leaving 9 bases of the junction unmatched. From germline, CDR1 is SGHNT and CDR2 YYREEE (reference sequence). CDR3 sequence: CASSFNGLAGARYNEQFF. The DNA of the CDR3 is TGTGCCAGCAGCTTTAATGGACTAGCGGGAGCGAGATACAATGAGCAGTTCTTC.

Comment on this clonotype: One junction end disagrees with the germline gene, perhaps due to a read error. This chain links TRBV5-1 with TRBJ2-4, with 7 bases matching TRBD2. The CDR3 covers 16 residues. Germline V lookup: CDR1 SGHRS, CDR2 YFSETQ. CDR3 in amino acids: CASSLGGGIAKNIQYF. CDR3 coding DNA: TGTGCCAGCAGCTTGGGCGGGGGAATAGCCAAAAACATTCAGTACTTC.